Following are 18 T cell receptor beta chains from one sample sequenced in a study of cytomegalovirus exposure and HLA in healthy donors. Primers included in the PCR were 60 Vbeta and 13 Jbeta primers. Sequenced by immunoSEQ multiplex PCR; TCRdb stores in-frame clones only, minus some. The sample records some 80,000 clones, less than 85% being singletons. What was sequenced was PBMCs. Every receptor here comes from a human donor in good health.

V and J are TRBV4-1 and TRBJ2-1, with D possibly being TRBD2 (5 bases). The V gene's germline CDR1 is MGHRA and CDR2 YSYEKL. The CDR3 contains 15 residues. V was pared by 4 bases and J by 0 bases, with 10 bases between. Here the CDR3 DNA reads TGCGCCAGCAGCCCGTATGGGAGCTCCTACAATGAGCAGTTCTTC. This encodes CASSPYGSSYNEQFF.

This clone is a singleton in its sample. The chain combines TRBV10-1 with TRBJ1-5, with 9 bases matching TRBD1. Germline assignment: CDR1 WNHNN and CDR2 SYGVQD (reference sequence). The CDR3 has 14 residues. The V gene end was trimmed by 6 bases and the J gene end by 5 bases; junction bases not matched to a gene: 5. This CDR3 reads CASRDRGIYQPQHF. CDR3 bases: TGCGCCAGCAGGGACAGGGGAATCTATCAGCCCCAGCATTTT.

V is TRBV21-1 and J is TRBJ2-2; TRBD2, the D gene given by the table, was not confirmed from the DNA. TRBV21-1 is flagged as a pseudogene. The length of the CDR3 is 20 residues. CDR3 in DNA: TGTGCCAGCAGCCAAAGGGGGAGCGGGGGGGTGAACTTGAACACCGGGGAGCTGTTTTTT. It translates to CASSQRGSGGVNLNTGELFF.

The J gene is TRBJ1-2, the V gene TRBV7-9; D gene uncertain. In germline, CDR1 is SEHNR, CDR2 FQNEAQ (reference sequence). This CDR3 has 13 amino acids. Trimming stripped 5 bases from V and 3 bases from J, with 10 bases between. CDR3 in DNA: TGTGCCAGCAGCCCCGGGAGGGACTATGGCTACACCTTC. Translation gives CASSPGRDYGYTF.

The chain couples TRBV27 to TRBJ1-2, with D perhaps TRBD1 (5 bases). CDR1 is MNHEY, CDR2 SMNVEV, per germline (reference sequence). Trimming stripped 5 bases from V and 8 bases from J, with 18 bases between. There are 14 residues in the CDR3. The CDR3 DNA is TGTGCCAGCAGTCCGCTTGGGGCAGGGCGCGGCTACACCTTC. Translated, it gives CASSPLGAGRGYTF.

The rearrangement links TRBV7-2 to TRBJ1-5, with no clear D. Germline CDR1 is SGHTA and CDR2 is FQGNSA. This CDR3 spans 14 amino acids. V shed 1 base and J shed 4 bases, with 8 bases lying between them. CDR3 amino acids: CASSLGYGNQPQHF. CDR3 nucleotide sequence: TGTGCCAGCAGCTTAGGGTACGGGAATCAGCCCCAGCATTTT.

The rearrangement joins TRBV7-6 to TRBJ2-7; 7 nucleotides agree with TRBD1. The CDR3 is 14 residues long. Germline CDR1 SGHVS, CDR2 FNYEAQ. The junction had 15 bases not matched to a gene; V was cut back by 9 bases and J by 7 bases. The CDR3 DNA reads TGTGCCAGTGCCCCGGGACAGACCTTTCAGGAGCAGTACTTC. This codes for CASAPGQTFQEQYF.

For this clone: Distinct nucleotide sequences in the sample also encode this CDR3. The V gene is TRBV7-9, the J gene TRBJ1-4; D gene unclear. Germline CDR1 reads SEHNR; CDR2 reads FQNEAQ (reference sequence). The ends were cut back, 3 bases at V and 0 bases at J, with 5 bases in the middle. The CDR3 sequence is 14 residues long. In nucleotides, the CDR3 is TGTGCCAGCAGCTTCCCCGCAACTAATGAAAAACTGTTTTTT. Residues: CASSFPATNEKLFF.

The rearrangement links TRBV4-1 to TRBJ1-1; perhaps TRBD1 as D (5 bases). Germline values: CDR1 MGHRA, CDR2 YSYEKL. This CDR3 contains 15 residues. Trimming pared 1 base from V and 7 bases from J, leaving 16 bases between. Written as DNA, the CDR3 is TGCGCCAGCAGCCAAGCGTTGACCAGGGATTGTGAAGCTTTCTTT. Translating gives CASSQALTRDCEAFF.

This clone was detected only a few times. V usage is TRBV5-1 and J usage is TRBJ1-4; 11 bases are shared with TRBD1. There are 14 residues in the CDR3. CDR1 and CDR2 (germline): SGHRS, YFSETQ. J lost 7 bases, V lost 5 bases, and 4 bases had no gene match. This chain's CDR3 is CASRPGTGGEKLFF. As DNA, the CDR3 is TGCGCCAGCAGGCCCGGGACAGGGGGTGAAAAACTGTTTTTT. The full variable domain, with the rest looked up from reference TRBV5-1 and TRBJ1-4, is KAGVTQTPRYLIKTRGQQVTLSCSPISGHRSVSWYQQTPGQGLQFLFEYFSETQRNKGNFPGRFSGRQFSNSRSEMNVSTLELGDSALYLCASRPGTGGEKLFFGSGTQLSVL.

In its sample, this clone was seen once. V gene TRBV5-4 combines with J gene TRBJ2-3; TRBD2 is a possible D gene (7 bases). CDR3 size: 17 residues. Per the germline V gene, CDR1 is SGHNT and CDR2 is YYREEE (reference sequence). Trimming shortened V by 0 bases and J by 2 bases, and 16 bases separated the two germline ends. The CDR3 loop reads CASSLVGGGHSTDTQYF. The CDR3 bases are TGTGCCAGCAGCTTGGTCGGCGGGGGACATTCCACAGATACGCAGTATTTT. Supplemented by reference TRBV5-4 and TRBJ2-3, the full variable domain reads ETGVTQSPTHLIKTRGQQVTLRCSSQSGHNTVSWYQQALGQGPQFIFQYYREEENGRGNFPPRFSGLQFPNYSSELNVNALELDDSALYLCASSLVGGGHSTDTQYFGPGTRLTVL.

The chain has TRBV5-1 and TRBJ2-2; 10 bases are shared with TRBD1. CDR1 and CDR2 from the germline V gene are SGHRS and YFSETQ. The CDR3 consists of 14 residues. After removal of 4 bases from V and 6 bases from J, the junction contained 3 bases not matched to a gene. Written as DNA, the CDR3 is TGCGCCAGCAGCGCCGGACAGGGGGCCGGGGAGCTGTTTTTT. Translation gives CASSAGQGAGELFF. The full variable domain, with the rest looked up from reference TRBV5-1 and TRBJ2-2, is KAGVTQTPRYLIKTRGQQVTLSCSPISGHRSVSWYQQTPGQGLQFLFEYFSETQRNKGNFPGRFSGRQFSNSRSEMNVSTLELGDSALYLCASSAGQGAGELFFGEGSRLTVL.

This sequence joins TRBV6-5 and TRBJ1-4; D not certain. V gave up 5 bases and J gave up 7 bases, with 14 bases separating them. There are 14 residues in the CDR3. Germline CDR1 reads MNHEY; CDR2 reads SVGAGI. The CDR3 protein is CASSPDGGVEKLFF. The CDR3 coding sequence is TGTGCCAGCAGTCCAGACGGAGGAGTTGAAAAACTGTTTTTT.

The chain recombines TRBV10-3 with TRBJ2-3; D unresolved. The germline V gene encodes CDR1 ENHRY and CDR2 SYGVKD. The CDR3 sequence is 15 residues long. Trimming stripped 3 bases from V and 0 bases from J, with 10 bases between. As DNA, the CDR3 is TGTGCCATCAGTGAACCAGGCTCTAGCACAGATACGCAGTATTTT. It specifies CAISEPGSSTDTQYF.

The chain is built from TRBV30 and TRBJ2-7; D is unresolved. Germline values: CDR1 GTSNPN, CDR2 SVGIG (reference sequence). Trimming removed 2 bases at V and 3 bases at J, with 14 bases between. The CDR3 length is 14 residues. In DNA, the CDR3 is TGTGCCTGGAGTAGGCGTGACATCCGCTACGAGCAGTACTTC. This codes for CAWSRRDIRYEQYF.

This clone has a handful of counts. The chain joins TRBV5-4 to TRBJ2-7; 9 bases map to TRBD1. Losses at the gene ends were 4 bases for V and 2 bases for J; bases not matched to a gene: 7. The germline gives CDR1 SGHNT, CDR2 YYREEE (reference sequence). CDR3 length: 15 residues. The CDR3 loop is CASSPEGQGPYEQYF. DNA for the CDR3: TGTGCCAGCAGCCCGGAGGGACAGGGTCCCTACGAGCAGTACTTC.

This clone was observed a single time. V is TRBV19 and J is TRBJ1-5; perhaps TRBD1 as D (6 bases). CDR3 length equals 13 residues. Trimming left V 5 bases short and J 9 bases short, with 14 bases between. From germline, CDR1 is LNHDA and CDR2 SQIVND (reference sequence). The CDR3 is CASSLTGSRPQHF. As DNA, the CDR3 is TGTGCCAGTAGTTTAACAGGGTCGAGGCCCCAGCATTTT.

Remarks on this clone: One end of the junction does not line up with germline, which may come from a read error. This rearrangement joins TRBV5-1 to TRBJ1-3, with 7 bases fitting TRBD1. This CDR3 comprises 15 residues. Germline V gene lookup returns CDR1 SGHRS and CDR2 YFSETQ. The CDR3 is CASRLDGTAGNTIYF. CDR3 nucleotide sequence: TGCGCCAGCAGATTGGACGGGACAGCAGGAAACACCATATATTTT.